This passage covers 18 T cell receptor beta chains from one sample sequenced in a study of T cell responses to AZD1222 COVID-19 vaccine. Data came from immunoSEQ multiplex PCR; TCRdb stores just in-frame clones and leaves some out. The sample yields around 180,000 clones, around 92% seen once. The sequencing here drew on peripheral blood, taken on day 0 of AZD1222 vaccination. These receptors came from an adult in good health.

The chain carries TRBV6-5 and TRBJ2-2, with unresolved D. Germline CDR1 and CDR2: MNHEY and SVGAGI. CDR3 size: 12 residues. V gave up 6 bases and J gave up 7 bases, with 9 bases separating them. CDR3 in amino acids: CASSILGGELFF. CDR3 coding DNA: TGTGCCAGCAGCATCTTAGGCGGGGAGCTGTTTTTT.

V is TRBV28 and J is TRBJ1-2; 8 nucleotides align to TRBD1. The V segment lost 5 bases and the J segment 3 bases; nucleotides outside the gene matches: 11. Germline V gene sequence: CDR1 MDHEN, CDR2 SYDVKM. The CDR3 is made up of 16 amino acids. This chain's CDR3 is CASSPTDRGAYYGYTF. The CDR3 nucleotides are TGTGCCAGCAGTCCAACAGACAGGGGAGCGTACTATGGCTACACCTTC.

The rearrangement uses TRBV27 and TRBJ1-2, with D uncertain. The CDR3 runs 16 residues. Trimming cost V 2 bases and J 1 base, with 14 bases left between them. Germline CDR1 and CDR2: MNHEY and SMNVEV (reference sequence). CDR3: CASSLRLNEINYGYTF. CDR3 in DNA: TGTGCCAGCAGTTTACGCCTCAATGAGATTAACTATGGCTACACCTTC.

This clone has just a few counts. The chain recombines TRBV27 with TRBJ1-5, with unresolved D. The CDR3 totals 14 residues. Trimming took off 10 bases at V and 6 bases at J, with 19 bases between the two ends. Looked up from germline, CDR1 is MNHEY and CDR2 is SMNVEV (reference sequence). Written as DNA, the CDR3 is TGTGCCACCAATTCACGGGCTGAGGGTCAGCCCCAGCATTTT. It is translated as CATNSRAEGQPQHF.

In regard to this clone: A much larger clone lies one base from this, so it may be a read error. This chain joins TRBV6-4 and TRBJ2-3; 10 nucleotides match TRBD2. Germline CDR1 and CDR2: MRHNA and SNTAGT. The J segment lost 2 bases and the V segment lost 2 bases, leaving 1 base of the junction unmatched. The CDR3 is made up of 15 amino acids. CDR3 sequence: CASSDLAGDTDTQYF. The CDR3, as DNA: TGTGCCAGCAGTGACCTAGCGGGGGACACAGATACGCAGTATTTT.

The rearrangement uses TRBV24-1 and TRBJ1-1; D uncertain. The CDR3 covers 8 residues. Deletions cut 10 bases from V and 6 bases from J, with 2 bases between. The germline V gene encodes CDR1 KGHDR and CDR2 SFDVKD. The DNA for the CDR3 is TGTGCCACGGCTGAAGCTTTCTTT. It is translated as CATAEAFF.

The J gene is TRBJ2-1, the V gene TRBV3-1 (or the pseudogene TRBV3-2); 12 bases align to TRBD2. Germline assignment: CDR1 LGHDT and CDR2 YNNKEL (reference sequence). V trimming: 1 base; J trimming: 8 bases; junction bases outside the gene matches: 3. The CDR3 runs 15 residues. CDR3 sequence (DNA): TGTGCCAGCAGCCAAGGTCCTAGCGGGAGGGATGAGCAGTTCTTC. It specifies CASSQGPSGRDEQFF.

The chain has TRBV10-1 and TRBJ2-7, with D possibly matching TRBD2 (7 bases). V was cut by 0 bases and J by 5 bases, with 14 bases left in between. Germline V CDR1 and CDR2: WNHNN, SYGVQD (reference sequence). The CDR3 consists of 15 residues. CDR3 sequence reads: CASSESAGAFHEQYF. The CDR3 nucleotides are TGCGCCAGCAGTGAGTCTGCGGGGGCTTTCCACGAGCAGTACTTC.

This chain uses TRBV7-9 with TRBJ2-2; D possibly corresponds to TRBD2 (5 bases). Per the germline V gene, CDR1 is SEHNR and CDR2 is FQNEAQ (reference sequence). The CDR3 totals 18 residues. The ends were cut back, 1 base at V and 3 bases at J, with 18 bases in the middle. DNA of the CDR3: TGTGCCAGCAGCTTAGGGGGAGCTAAAATCCCCCACACCGGGGAGCTGTTTTTT. Translated: CASSLGGAKIPHTGELFF.

The chain has TRBV9 and TRBJ1-2; TRBD1 matches 7 bases. Germline-derived CDR1 and CDR2 are SGDLS and YYNGEE. V shed 1 base and J 4 bases; nucleotides not matched to a gene: 10. The CDR3 extends over 16 amino acids. The CDR3 region has the DNA TGTGCCAGCAGCGTACATAGGCAGGGGGGTCGCTATGGCTACACCTTC. Its translation: CASSVHRQGGRYGYTF.

The rearrangement uses TRBV19 and TRBJ1-1; 7 bases agree with TRBD1. The CDR3 covers 15 residues. The germline CDR1 and CDR2 sequences are LNHDA and SQIVND (reference sequence). V shed 7 bases and J 0 bases; nucleotides not matched to a gene: 8. The CDR3 sequence is CASTRQGWVNTEAFF. For the CDR3, the DNA is TGTGCCAGTACCCGACAGGGTTGGGTGAACACTGAAGCTTTCTTT. Drawing the rest from reference TRBV19 and TRBJ1-1, the complete variable domain is DGGITQSPKYLFRKEGQNVTLSCEQNLNHDAMYWYRQDPGQGLRLIYYSQIVNDFQKGDIAEGYSVSREKKESFPLTVTSAQKNPTAFYLCASTRQGWVNTEAFFGQGTRLTVV.

This chain uses TRBV29-1 with TRBJ2-3; 8 bases match TRBD1. The germline V gene has CDR1 SQVTM and CDR2 ANQGSEA. This CDR3 has 13 amino acids. V dropped 4 bases and J dropped 3; count of bases not matched to a gene: 3. The CDR3 region has the DNA TGCAGCGTTGCCAGGGGGCGGACAGATACGCAGTATTTT. It translates to CSVARGRTDTQYF.

The V and J genes are TRBV6-5 and TRBJ1-1, with TRBD1 matching over 10 bases. This CDR3 region has 15 residues. Germline V lookup: CDR1 MNHEY, CDR2 SVGAGI. J was trimmed by 5 bases and V by 5 bases; bases with no gene match: 8. The CDR3 sequence is CASSPSRDRGTEAFF. In DNA, the CDR3 is TGTGCCAGCAGTCCTAGCCGGGACAGGGGTACTGAAGCTTTCTTT.

V gene TRBV28 combines with J gene TRBJ2-7; no definite D call. Germline CDR1 and CDR2: MDHEN and SYDVKM. There are 13 residues in the CDR3. V lost 5 bases and J lost 2, with 10 bases in between. CDR3 sequence: CASSQAPTYEQYF. The DNA of the CDR3 is TGTGCCAGCAGTCAAGCCCCAACCTACGAGCAGTACTTC. The variable domain in full, with the rest retrieved from reference TRBV28 and TRBJ2-7, is DVKVTQSSRYLVKRTGEKVFLECVQDMDHENMFWYRQDPGLGLRLIYFSYDVKMKEKGDIPEGYSVSREKKERFSLILESASTNQTSMYLCASSQAPTYEQYFGPGTRLTVT.

This chain uses TRBV7-9 with TRBJ2-7; D unclear. Trimming left V 4 bases short and J 0 bases short, with 7 bases between. Germline CDR1 reads SEHNR; CDR2 reads FQNEAQ (reference sequence). The CDR3 has 13 amino acids. CDR3 in amino acids: CASSWTPSYEQYF. The CDR3 bases are TGTGCCAGCAGCTGGACGCCCTCCTACGAGCAGTACTTC. Variable domain in full (rest from reference TRBV7-9 and TRBJ2-7): DTGVSQNPRHKITKRGQNVTFRCDPISEHNRLYWYRQTLGQGPEFLTYFQNEAQLEKSRLLSDRFSAERPKGSFSTLEIQRTEQGDSAMYLCASSWTPSYEQYFGPGTRLTVT.

This clone has a single count. V usage is TRBV19 and J usage is TRBJ2-1; TRBD1 is a possible D gene (6 bases). Trimming removed 5 bases from V and 7 bases from J, with 9 bases in between. Germline V gene data show CDR1 as LNHDA and CDR2 as SQIVND (reference sequence). This CDR3 is built from 12 residues. For the CDR3, the DNA is TGTGCCAGTAGTGTTAGGGGGAATGAGCAGTTCTTC. Translated: CASSVRGNEQFF. Combining the CDR3 with reference TRBV19 and TRBJ2-1 gives the whole variable domain DGGITQSPKYLFRKEGQNVTLSCEQNLNHDAMYWYRQDPGQGLRLIYYSQIVNDFQKGDIAEGYSVSREKKESFPLTVTSAQKNPTAFYLCASSVRGNEQFFGPGTRLTVL.

The chain carries TRBV14 and TRBJ2-5; TRBD2 matches at 9 bases. This CDR3 spans 19 amino acids. Losses at the gene ends were 2 bases for V and 2 bases for J; bases not matched to a gene: 15. CDR1 is SGHDN, CDR2 FVKESK, per germline. The CDR3 nucleotides read TGTGCCAGCAGCCAAAATCTTGGGACTAGCACCGTCCGGCAAGAGACCCAGTACTTC. It specifies CASSQNLGTSTVRQETQYF.

The rearrangement links TRBV28 to TRBJ1-5; a weak D match, TRBD1 (6 bases). This CDR3 is 16 amino acids long. V lost 6 bases, J lost 1 base, and 16 bases lay in between. Germline CDR1 MDHEN, CDR2 SYDVKM. The CDR3 sequence is CASRTTQGISNQPQHF. The CDR3 DNA sequence: TGTGCCAGCAGGACCACTCAGGGGATAAGCAATCAGCCCCAGCATTTT.